The 29 T cell receptor beta chains presented below share a single source sample, sequenced in a study of blood T cells in healthy people across ages. Using a J-beta primer mix together with a sample-barcoded 5' primer, a second PCR was run for roughly 7 to 12 cycles. TCRdb redid the calling of the 5' RACE reads with MiXCR, one entry per CDR3 protein. The sample holds about 1,500,000 distinct CDR3 sequences, roughly 40% seen once. The sequenced sample was blood. These receptors were taken from a woman aged 18-35 years in good health.

The chain combines TRBV5-1 with TRBJ2-2; TRBD1 matches 8 bases. Per germline, CDR1 SGHRS and CDR2 YFSETQ. The junction had 2 bases not matched to a gene; V was cut back by 1 base and J by 6 bases. The CDR3 is 14 residues long. The CDR3 protein is CASSLSTGAGELFF. CDR3 bases: TGCGCCAGCAGCTTGTCGACAGGGGCCGGGGAGCTGTTTTTT.

The chain carries TRBV7-3 and TRBJ2-3, with 7 bases that match TRBD1. The CDR3 has 18 amino acids. CDR1 is SGHTA, CDR2 FQGTGA, per germline. J gave up 3 bases and V 5 bases, and 17 bases lay outside the gene matches. Here the CDR3 DNA reads TGTGCCAGCAGCAAACATTTATCAGGGGGATCGCGGACAGATACGCAGTATTTT. This encodes CASSKHLSGGSRTDTQYF.

J is TRBJ2-7 and V is TRBV6-6; D perhaps matches TRBD2 (6 bases). CDR3 length: 17 amino acids. CDR1 is MNHNY and CDR2 is SVGAGI in the germline V gene (reference sequence). V lost 0 bases to trimming and J lost 2 bases, with 17 bases between them. As DNA, the CDR3 is TGTGCCAGCAGTTACTCGAGGTTGTTGAGGGAGGCCTACGAGCAGTACTTC. This encodes CASSYSRLLREAYEQYF.

In this sample, this clonotype turned up many times. In DNA, the CDR3 is TGCAGCGTACGACTAGCGGTCCATGAGCAGTTCTTC. This encodes CSVRLAVHEQFF. The chain has TRBV29-1 and TRBJ2-1; 9 bases match TRBD2. This CDR3 has 12 residues. Looked up from germline, CDR1 is SQVTM and CDR2 is ANQGSEA. The junction had 5 bases not matched to a gene; V was cut back by 6 bases and J by 8 bases.

The chain links TRBV5-1 to TRBJ2-4; D is perhaps TRBD2 (6 bases). The J call may be mistaken, given a closer DNA end match to TRBJ2-7. The germline gives CDR1 SGHRS, CDR2 YFSETQ. The CDR3 extends over 15 amino acids. CDR3 in amino acids: CASSLEGLSNHEQYF. In nucleotides, the CDR3 is TGCGCCAGCAGCTTGGAGGGACTCTCGAACCACGAGCAGTACTTC.

The gene calls are TRBV6-2 or TRBV6-3 and TRBJ2-3; 8 nucleotides agree with TRBD1. There are 13 residues in the CDR3. J gave up 14 bases and V 0 bases, and 7 bases lay outside the gene matches. The germline V gene has CDR1 MNHEY and CDR2 SVGEGT. The CDR3 loop is CASSYSTPQGAYF. CDR3 bases: TGTGCCAGCAGTTACTCGACACCCCAGGGGGCGTATTTT.

The rearrangement uses TRBV4-2 and TRBJ2-1; 10 nucleotides agree with TRBD1. V shed 3 bases and J 7 bases; nucleotides not matched to a gene: 0. Germline V gene sequence: CDR1 LGHNA, CDR2 YNFKEQ. The CDR3 extends over 13 amino acids. CDR3 sequence reads: CASSQGQGNEQFF. The CDR3 DNA is TGTGCCAGCAGCCAGGGACAGGGGAATGAGCAGTTCTTC.

This clonotype came up a few times. The chain recombines TRBV29-1 with TRBJ2-3, with D perhaps TRBD1 (5 bases). Germline assignment: CDR1 SQVTM and CDR2 ANQGSEA. Trimming left V 3 bases short and J 1 base short, with 14 bases between. The CDR3 has 15 residues. The CDR3 bases are TGCAGCGTTGAGAAAGGGGATTATGGCACAGATACGCAGTATTTT. It yields the protein CSVEKGDYGTDTQYF.

This clonotype turned up a few times. This chain joins TRBV20-1 and TRBJ2-3; 13 bases match TRBD2. This CDR3 spans 17 amino acids. Per germline, CDR1 DFQATT and CDR2 SNEGSKA (reference sequence). J gave up 4 bases and V 2 bases, and 9 bases lay outside the gene matches. In DNA, the CDR3 is TGCAGTGCTAGACGGATAGGGACTAGCGGGAATGCAGATACGCAGTATTTT. This sequence encodes CSARRIGTSGNADTQYF.

This clonotype was counted only a few times. The CDR3 protein is CASTPRGISGANVLTF. The CDR3 DNA reads as TGTGCCAGCACCCCTAGAGGGATCTCTGGGGCCAACGTCCTGACTTTC. This rearrangement joins TRBV6-6 to TRBJ2-6; weak D call: TRBD2 (5 bases). Trimming left V 7 bases short and J 0 bases short, with 13 bases between. CDR1 and CDR2 (germline): MNHNY, SVGAGI (reference sequence). The CDR3 has 16 amino acids.

The rearrangement uses TRBV12-3 or TRBV12-4 and TRBJ1-5, with TRBD1 matching over 11 bases. The CDR3 covers 16 residues. Trimming took 5 bases from V and 6 from J; bases not matched to a gene: 9. The DNA for the CDR3 is TGTGCCAGCAGTCCGGGGGACAGGGGGTTTGGTCAGCCCCAGCATTTT. It encodes CASSPGDRGFGQPQHF.

This clonotype was observed a handful of times. The V and J genes are TRBV7-2 and TRBJ2-3, with 7 bases matching TRBD2. The CDR3 runs 16 residues. The V gene end was trimmed by 2 bases and the J gene end by 3 bases; junction bases not matched to a gene: 8. Germline assignment: CDR1 SGHTA and CDR2 FQGNSA. CDR3: CASSLQAGAITDTQYF. CDR3 DNA sequence: TGTGCCAGCAGCTTACAGGCGGGAGCTATAACAGATACGCAGTATTTT.

The V gene is TRBV28, the J gene TRBJ2-7; D is unclear. CDR3 length equals 14 residues. Trimming cost V 7 bases and J 0 bases, with 13 bases left between them. The germline CDR1 and CDR2 sequences are MDHEN and SYDVKM. DNA for the CDR3: TGTGCCAGCATGGGTTTCTCAAGCTCCTACGAGCAGTACTTC. This sequence encodes CASMGFSSSYEQYF.

The V gene is TRBV5-1, the J gene TRBJ2-1; TRBD2 agrees at 10 bases. Germline V gene lookup returns CDR1 SGHRS and CDR2 YFSETQ. There are 17 residues in the CDR3. The trim removed 4 bases at V and 2 bases at J, leaving 9 bases unmatched. Here the CDR3 reads CASSPRLAGATYNEQFF. DNA for the CDR3: TGCGCCAGCAGCCCCCGACTAGCGGGCGCGACCTACAATGAGCAGTTCTTC.

The V gene is TRBV15, the J gene TRBJ1-1, with D possibly matching TRBD1 (6 bases). Trimming took off 1 base at V and 6 bases at J, with 9 bases between the two ends. There are 13 residues in the CDR3. CDR1 and CDR2 from the germline V gene are LNHNV and YYDKDF (reference sequence). The CDR3 sequence: CATSRGGAPEAFF. Written as DNA, the CDR3 is TGTGCCACCAGCAGAGGGGGGGCCCCTGAAGCTTTCTTT. The variable domain in full, completed from reference TRBV15 and TRBJ1-1, reads DAMVIQNPRYQVTQFGKPVTLSCSQTLNHNVMYWYQQKSSQAPKLLFHYYDKDFNNEADTPDNFQSRRPNTSFCFLDIRSPGLGDTAMYLCATSRGGAPEAFFGQGTRLTVV.

The chain couples TRBV27 to TRBJ2-2; tentatively, D is TRBD1 (5 bases). V gave up 6 bases and J gave up 4 bases, with 9 bases separating them. The germline CDR1 and CDR2 sequences are MNHEY and SMNVEV (reference sequence). This CDR3 is built from 13 residues. The CDR3 DNA sequence: TGTGCCAGCAGGACAGTACTCACCGGGGAGCTGTTTTTT. Its protein product is CASRTVLTGELFF.

The chain carries TRBV20-1 and TRBJ2-5; D is unclear. The better agreement between TRBJ2-7 and the DNA end casts doubt on the J call. The germline gives CDR1 DFQATT, CDR2 SNEGSKA (reference sequence). This CDR3 comprises 11 residues. CDR3 bases: TGCAGTGCTAGAGTTCCGGGCGAGCAGTACTTC. Residues: CSARVPGEQYF.

Concerning this clonotype: At one boundary the junction diverges from the germline segment, which might be a read error. V is TRBV13 and J is TRBJ2-5; 10 bases agree with TRBD2. Germline V gene data show CDR1 as PRHDT and CDR2 as FYEKMQ (reference sequence). There are 15 residues in the CDR3. The CDR3 region has the DNA TGTGCCAACAGCATTTCTAGCGGGAGTACGAATGAGCAGTACTTC. Its translation: CANSISSGSTNEQYF.

In regard to this clonotype: An end of the junction does not agree with germline; a read error may underlie this. The V and J genes are TRBV29-1 and TRBJ1-4; D is unresolved. This CDR3 contains 12 residues. The germline gives CDR1 SQVTM, CDR2 ANQGSEA. For the CDR3, the DNA is TGCTGCGTGATTGCAACTAATGAAAAACTGTTTTTT. Translating gives CCVIATNEKLFF.

V gene TRBV7-9 combines with J gene TRBJ2-7; 9 bases are a match to TRBD2. Germline CDR1 SEHNR, CDR2 FQNEAQ (reference sequence). The CDR3 extends over 14 amino acids. DNA of the CDR3: TGTGCAAGCGGGGGGCTAGCGGGTGCCTACGAGCAGTACTTC. It is translated as CASGGLAGAYEQYF.

This chain connects TRBV14 to TRBJ2-7; TRBD2 is a possible D gene (6 bases). Trimming took off 1 base at V and 2 bases at J, with 15 bases between the two ends. This CDR3 has 16 amino acids. Germline V gene lookup returns CDR1 SGHDN and CDR2 FVKESK. In nucleotides, the CDR3 is TGTGCCAGCAGCCAAGTATCCGGGACTTTTCCCTACGAGCAGTACTTC. It yields the protein CASSQVSGTFPYEQYF.

On this clonotype itself: A read error may account for a junction end that differs from germline. The V and J genes are TRBV5-1 and TRBJ1-2, with TRBD1 matching over 8 bases. CDR1 is SGHRS and CDR2 is YFSETQ in the germline V gene. The CDR3 totals 14 residues. In DNA form, the CDR3 reads TGCGCCAGCAGCCAGCGGACAGGGTCCTATGGCCACACCTTC. Its translation: CASSQRTGSYGHTF.

The chain carries TRBV7-2 and TRBJ1-6; TRBD1 is a possible D gene (6 bases). Looked up from germline, CDR1 is SGHTA and CDR2 is FQGNSA. V gave up 1 base and J gave up 6 bases, with 13 bases separating them. The CDR3 is 16 amino acids. The CDR3 DNA sequence: TGTGCCAGCAGCTTAGAGGGGAACAGGGTTAATTCACCCCTCCACTTT. This sequence encodes CASSLEGNRVNSPLHF.

J is TRBJ2-3 and V is TRBV20-1, with 12 bases that match TRBD2. The CDR3 contains 18 residues. The germline V gene encodes CDR1 DFQATT and CDR2 SNEGSKA (reference sequence). Unmatched junction bases numbered 10, after V lost 1 base and J lost 2 bases. The CDR3 nucleotides are TGCAGTGCTAGAGGGATAGGACTAGCGGGATCGGTCACAGATACGCAGTATTTT. Translating gives CSARGIGLAGSVTDTQYF.

This clonotype was picked up a small number of times. V is TRBV6-2 or TRBV6-3 and J is TRBJ2-6; 7 nucleotides agree with TRBD1. The CDR3 contains 16 residues. After removal of 7 bases from V and 2 bases from J, the junction contained 8 bases not matched to a gene. Germline V lookup: CDR1 MNHEY, CDR2 SVGEGT. CDR3 in DNA: TGTGCCAGCAAGACCCTCGACAGGGCTGGGGCCAACGTCCTGACTTTC. It is translated as CASKTLDRAGANVLTF.

The J gene is TRBJ1-2, the V gene TRBV5-5; 11 bases are a match to TRBD1. J was trimmed by 4 bases and V by 2 bases; bases with no gene match: 7. The CDR3 runs to 16 residues. Germline CDR1 SGHKS, CDR2 YYEKEE (reference sequence). The chain's CDR3 is CASSLGGQGVAYGYTF. The CDR3 nucleotides read TGTGCCAGCAGCTTAGGGGGACAGGGGGTAGCCTATGGCTACACCTTC.

Details on this clonotype: Its ends do not fully match the called genes, so a read error is possible. This rearrangement joins TRBV6-5 to TRBJ2-3; 7 bases fit TRBD2. Germline V gene sequence: CDR1 MNHEY, CDR2 SVGAGI. The CDR3 is 16 amino acids. The chain's CDR3 is CASSYGAGVSTDAQYF. In DNA form, the CDR3 reads TGTGCCAGCAGTTACGGGGCGGGGGTAAGCACAGATGCGCAGTATTTT.

This clonotype has a single count. This rearrangement joins TRBV5-1 to TRBJ2-1; 8 bases align to TRBD1. The CDR3 is made up of 15 amino acids. CDR1 SGHRS and CDR2 YFSETQ come from the germline V gene. With V trimmed by 3 bases and J by 8 bases, 10 bases remained unmatched. CDR3 bases: TGCGCCAGCAGCTGGGTAGGGGCAGGGGGCCATGAGCAGTTCTTC. It specifies CASSWVGAGGHEQFF. The full variable domain, completed using reference TRBV5-1 and TRBJ2-1, is KAGVTQTPRYLIKTRGQQVTLSCSPISGHRSVSWYQQTPGQGLQFLFEYFSETQRNKGNFPGRFSGRQFSNSRSEMNVSTLELGDSALYLCASSWVGAGGHEQFFGPGTRLTVL.

The rearrangement joins TRBV5-1 to TRBJ1-5; TRBD1 agrees at 7 bases. The germline V gene encodes CDR1 SGHRS and CDR2 YFSETQ. The CDR3 runs 14 residues. V dropped 4 bases and J dropped 4; count of bases not matched to a gene: 5. The CDR3 coding sequence is TGCGCCAGCAGCCTAGGGACAGAGAATCAGCCCCAGCATTTT. It codes for CASSLGTENQPQHF. Combining the CDR3 with reference TRBV5-1 and TRBJ1-5 gives the whole variable domain KAGVTQTPRYLIKTRGQQVTLSCSPISGHRSVSWYQQTPGQGLQFLFEYFSETQRNKGNFPGRFSGRQFSNSRSEMNVSTLELGDSALYLCASSLGTENQPQHFGDGTRLSIL.